This passage covers 13 T cell receptor beta chains from one sample sequenced in a study of T cell responses to AZD1222 COVID-19 vaccine. Assay: immunoSEQ multiplex PCR; the TCRdb copy retains only in-frame clones and omits some. The sample gives approximately 100,000 clones, about 90% of which show up once; 15% to 20% is in the top ten. The sequencing used peripheral blood, collected on day 0 of AZD1222 vaccination. All receptors derive from an adult in good health.

This sequence joins TRBV19 and TRBJ1-2; 8 nucleotides match TRBD1. After removal of 4 bases from V and 1 base from J, the junction contained 5 bases not matched to a gene. The CDR3 covers 15 residues. Germline values: CDR1 LNHDA, CDR2 SQIVND (reference sequence). In nucleotides, the CDR3 is TGTGCCAGTAGTACGCAGACAGGGGTTAACTATGGCTACACCTTC. This gives the protein CASSTQTGVNYGYTF.

The chain carries TRBV30 and TRBJ1-2; no definite D call. The germline V gene has CDR1 GTSNPN and CDR2 SVGIG (reference sequence). The V end lost 7 bases, the J end lost 6 bases, and 12 bases lay between the germline ends. The CDR3 is 11 residues long. The CDR3 region is CASTRDNGYTF. DNA for the CDR3: TGTGCCTCAACACGGGATAATGGCTACACCTTC.

The chain is built from TRBV19 and TRBJ1-2, with 9 bases identical to TRBD1. The germline gives CDR1 LNHDA, CDR2 SQIVND (reference sequence). Trimming took 4 bases from V and 5 from J; bases not matched to a gene: 5. The CDR3 is 14 residues long. The CDR3 loop is CASSTQGAPYGYTF. The CDR3 coding sequence is TGTGCCAGTAGTACACAGGGGGCACCATATGGCTACACCTTC.

This sequence joins TRBV7-2 and TRBJ2-3; D not certain. Trimming took 5 bases from V and 4 from J, leaving 13 bases between them. Germline V gene sequence: CDR1 SGHTA, CDR2 FQGNSA. This CDR3 contains 14 residues. CDR3 DNA: TGTGCCAGCAGCGCTATCTCGACCCCAGATACGCAGTATTTT. It yields the protein CASSAISTPDTQYF.

The chain combines TRBV3-1 (or the pseudogene TRBV3-2) with TRBJ1-2; 8 nucleotides agree with TRBD1. The length of the CDR3 is 13 residues. J was trimmed by 8 bases and V by 1 base; bases with no gene match: 3. Germline V lookup: CDR1 LGHDT, CDR2 YNNKEL (reference sequence). The CDR3 region is CASSQGAGGGYTF. The CDR3 bases are TGTGCCAGCAGCCAAGGCGCAGGGGGCGGCTACACCTTC.

J is TRBJ2-7 and V is TRBV28; TRBD2 matches at 10 bases. Germline lookup yields CDR1 MDHEN and CDR2 SYDVKM. The CDR3 runs to 15 residues. V was pared by 6 bases and J by 4 bases, with 9 bases of the junction left unmatched. Written as DNA, the CDR3 is TGTGCCAGCAGCTTCAAGCGGGAGGGCCCTTACGAGCAGTACTTC. Translating gives CASSFKREGPYEQYF.

The rearrangement joins TRBV30 to TRBJ1-3; 7 nucleotides align to TRBD1. Germline values: CDR1 GTSNPN, CDR2 SVGIG (reference sequence). This CDR3 has 17 residues. J was trimmed by 0 bases and V by 4 bases; bases with no gene match: 12. CDR3 loop: CAWIRSGQAISGNTIYF. In nucleotides, the CDR3 is TGTGCCTGGATCCGCTCAGGACAGGCGATCTCTGGAAACACCATATATTTT. Full variable domain (outside the CDR3, taken from reference TRBV30 and TRBJ1-3): SQTIHQWPATLVQPVGSPLSLECTVEGTSNPNLYWYRQAAGRGLQLLFYSVGIGQISSEVPQNLSASRPQDRQFILSSKKLLLSDSGFYLCAWIRSGQAISGNTIYFGEGSWLTVV.

This clone came up a few times. The chain is built from TRBV18 and TRBJ2-3, with 7 nucleotides matching TRBD2. Germline CDR1 and CDR2: KGHSH and LQKENI. J was trimmed by 1 base and V by 2 bases; bases with no gene match: 15. This CDR3 is built from 19 residues. The CDR3, as DNA: TGTGCCAGCTCACCAACCTCGTTCGCGGGAGCCCACCGCACAGATACGCAGTATTTT. The encoded protein is CASSPTSFAGAHRTDTQYF.

This rearrangement joins TRBV6-5 to TRBJ2-5; TRBD2 is a possible D gene (5 bases). The CDR3 is made up of 15 amino acids. V was cut by 6 bases and J by 1 base, with 15 bases left in between. The V gene's germline CDR1 is MNHEY and CDR2 SVGAGI. The DNA of the CDR3 is TGTGCCAGCAGGCAAAATAGCGCGGTCCAAGAGACCCAGTACTTC. It is translated as CASRQNSAVQETQYF.

This chain links TRBV5-4 with TRBJ2-3, with 11 bases matching TRBD2. CDR3 length: 18 amino acids. The V and J ends lost 2 bases and 7 bases, in that order; junction bases with no gene match: 15. Germline V CDR1 and CDR2: SGHNT, YYREEE (reference sequence). The CDR3 bases are TGTGCCAGCAGCTTCCCCATAGCGGGAGGGCAGGCCGGCTATACGCAGTATTTT. This sequence encodes CASSFPIAGGQAGYTQYF.

In its sample, this clone was seen a few times. The CDR3, as DNA: TGTGCCAGCAGCCGAACTAGCGGGGGGAGCGAGCAGTACTTC. Translated, it gives CASSRTSGGSEQYF. J is TRBJ2-7 and V is TRBV14; 12 positions match TRBD2. The germline V gene encodes CDR1 SGHDN and CDR2 FVKESK. The CDR3 loop spans 14 amino acids. J was trimmed by 6 bases and V by 4 bases; bases with no gene match: 4.

V usage is TRBV24-1 and J usage is TRBJ2-7; TRBD2 is a possible D gene (5 bases). The germline V gene encodes CDR1 KGHDR and CDR2 SFDVKD. The V and J ends lost 4 bases and 0 bases respectively, with 15 bases between them. The CDR3 length is 16 residues. The CDR3 nucleotides are TGTGCCACCAGTGAGGGGAGTCCGGTGCGCTCCTACGAGCAGTACTTC. This sequence encodes CATSEGSPVRSYEQYF.

This clone was observed once. The V gene is TRBV7-3, the J gene TRBJ2-7, with TRBD1 matching 9 bases. Germline loops: CDR1 SGHTA, CDR2 FQGTGA. The CDR3 is 15 residues long. Trimming at V came to 5 bases and at J to 5 bases, leaving 10 bases not matched to a gene. CDR3 nucleotides: TGTGCCAGCAGCCCAGGTGGGACAGGGCCAAACGAGCAGTACTTC. Its protein product is CASSPGGTGPNEQYF.